One sample yielded the 30 T cell receptor beta chains listed below, sequenced in a study of graft-versus-host responses after intestinal transplantation. No antigen has been assigned to these receptors. The table came from immunoSEQ multiplex PCR; TCRdb's copy has only in-frame clones and leaves some out. Of 65,000 to 85,000 clones listed, roughly 91% are singletons. The starting material was unstimulated CD8+ T cells sorted from spleen or lymph node cells, obtained before transplant. The receptors derive from a human donor who was the organ donor for an intestinal transplant.

The V and J genes are TRBV7-3 and TRBJ2-1, with D possibly being TRBD2 (5 bases). The CDR3 has 16 residues. Trimming shortened V by 1 base and J by 0 bases, and 10 bases separated the two germline ends. Germline lookup yields CDR1 SGHTA and CDR2 FQGTGA. Written as DNA, the CDR3 is TGTGCCAGCAGCTTAATGGGCAGCGGCTCCTACAATGAGCAGTTCTTC. It is translated as CASSLMGSGSYNEQFF.

J is TRBJ2-1 and V is TRBV7-2, with unresolved D. The germline V gene encodes CDR1 SGHTA and CDR2 FQGNSA. This CDR3 has 14 amino acids. V shed 1 base and J shed 6 bases, with 10 bases lying between them. The CDR3 reads CASSLGTTFNEQFF. CDR3 bases: TGTGCCAGCAGCTTAGGGACGACCTTCAATGAGCAGTTCTTC.

The V gene is TRBV27, the J gene TRBJ2-1; D is ambiguous. With 1 base removed from V and 0 bases from J, the gap between germline ends came to 10 bases. Germline CDR1 MNHEY, CDR2 SMNVEV (reference sequence). The CDR3 is 16 amino acids. CDR3 nucleotides: TGTGCCAGCAGTTTATGGGCCCTTAGCTCCTACAATGAGCAGTTCTTC. This codes for CASSLWALSSYNEQFF.

J is TRBJ1-4 and V is TRBV5-8; no firm D call. The length of the CDR3 is 16 residues. Germline V gives CDR1 SGHTS, CDR2 YDEGEE. V was trimmed by 6 bases and J by 0 bases, leaving 15 bases between them. The CDR3 DNA is TGTGCCAGCAATGTCAAATTGGATGCAACTAATGAAAAACTGTTTTTT. It encodes CASNVKLDATNEKLFF.

The gene calls are TRBV5-6 and TRBJ2-3; the D is unclear. Trimming left V 4 bases short and J 1 base short, with 10 bases between. The CDR3 runs to 14 residues. The germline V gene encodes CDR1 SGHDT and CDR2 YYEEEE. CDR3: CASSPGGRTDTQYF. DNA for the CDR3: TGTGCCAGCAGCCCGGGTGGGCGCACAGATACGCAGTATTTT.

This clone was observed a few times. The chain carries TRBV6-4 and TRBJ2-3; the match to TRBD2 covers 9 bases. CDR3 length: 15 amino acids. CDR1 is MRHNA, CDR2 SNTAGT, per germline. Trimming took 6 bases from V and 2 from J; bases not matched to a gene: 6. The CDR3 here is CASSQERGATDTQYF. The DNA for the CDR3 is TGTGCCAGCAGCCAAGAGCGGGGGGCCACAGATACGCAGTATTTT.

This sequence joins TRBV5-6 and TRBJ2-5; 7 bases are a match to TRBD2. Trimming cost V 3 bases and J 5 bases; bases outside gene matches: 7. CDR1 is SGHDT and CDR2 is YYEEEE in the germline V gene. This CDR3 has 14 amino acids. CDR3 sequence: CASSSWEGPETQYF. CDR3 nucleotides: TGTGCCAGCAGCTCTTGGGAGGGTCCGGAGACCCAGTACTTC.

The chain uses TRBV7-9 and TRBJ1-2; D might be TRBD1 (6 bases). Germline CDR1 and CDR2: SEHNR and FQNEAQ (reference sequence). This CDR3 contains 16 residues. V was clipped by 4 bases and J by 8 bases, with 23 bases between them. CDR3 in DNA: TGTGCCAGCAGCTCACTACGGGACACCTTATTAGTAGGCTACACCTTC. Amino acids: CASSSLRDTLLVGYTF.

This chain's CDR3 is CASNVGPGELFF. The CDR3 DNA sequence: TGTGCCAGCAACGTGGGGCCCGGGGAGCTGTTTTTT. J is TRBJ2-2 and V is TRBV5-6, with D perhaps matching TRBD1 (5 bases). The CDR3 covers 12 residues. Germline CDR1 is SGHDT and CDR2 is YYEEEE. With 6 bases removed from V and 6 bases from J, the gap between germline ends came to 9 bases.

The chain is built from TRBV4-1 and TRBJ2-7; D is ambiguous. V lost 4 bases to trimming and J lost 1 base, with 11 bases between them. Germline assignment: CDR1 MGHRA and CDR2 YSYEKL. The CDR3 has 14 residues. The CDR3 region has the DNA TGCGCCAGCAGCCCCGGCGCGATATCCTACGAGCAGTACTTC. Its protein product is CASSPGAISYEQYF.

This clone was detected once. The chain is built from TRBV9 and TRBJ2-7, with TRBD1 matching over 9 bases. This CDR3 region has 14 residues. V trimming: 1 base; J trimming: 4 bases; junction bases outside the gene matches: 3. Looked up from germline, CDR1 is SGDLS and CDR2 is YYNGEE. Here the CDR3 DNA reads TGTGCCAGCAGCGTAACCGGGACAGGGTACGAGCAGTACTTC. This sequence encodes CASSVTGTGYEQYF.

V usage is TRBV7-9 and J usage is TRBJ1-5, with 7 bases lining up with TRBD1. CDR1 is SEHNR, CDR2 FQNEAQ, per germline (reference sequence). Trimming cost V 1 base and J 2 bases; bases outside gene matches: 2. This CDR3 region has 15 residues. The CDR3 DNA reads as TGTGCCAGCAGCTTAGACAGGGGCGGCAATCAGCCCCAGCATTTT. Its protein product is CASSLDRGGNQPQHF.

V is TRBV4-2 and J is TRBJ2-1, with 8 bases aligning to TRBD2. CDR3 size: 14 residues. Germline CDR1 and CDR2: LGHNA and YNFKEQ. V trimming: 3 bases; J trimming: 7 bases; junction bases outside the gene matches: 5. The CDR3 region is CASSHPPGGNEQFF. The CDR3 DNA follows: TGTGCCAGCAGCCACCCCCCGGGGGGGAATGAGCAGTTCTTC.

This chain uses TRBV30 with TRBJ1-1; possibly TRBD1 for D (5 bases). CDR3 length equals 11 residues. CDR1 is GTSNPN, CDR2 SVGIG, per germline (reference sequence). Trimming left V 7 bases short and J 5 bases short, with 11 bases between. CDR3 sequence: CAYKRGTEAFF. As DNA, the CDR3 is TGTGCCTACAAACGGGGGACTGAAGCTTTCTTT.

This clone was seen more than once but under ten times. This rearrangement joins TRBV19 to TRBJ1-1; D is perhaps TRBD1 (6 bases). Between the trimmed V and J ends, which lost 4 bases and 3 bases, there was a span of 12 bases. Germline V lookup: CDR1 LNHDA, CDR2 SQIVND (reference sequence). The CDR3 covers 14 residues. This CDR3 is CASSRTETHTEAFF. In nucleotides, the CDR3 is TGTGCCAGTAGTAGGACAGAAACCCACACTGAAGCTTTCTTT.

This sequence joins TRBV5-5 and TRBJ2-3, with a tentative D call TRBD2 (5 bases). The germline V gene has CDR1 SGHKS and CDR2 YYEKEE (reference sequence). V lost 2 bases and J 5 bases, leaving 12 bases between the germline ends. The CDR3 has 14 residues. CDR3 sequence reads: CASSFARGVDTQYF. The CDR3 nucleotides read TGTGCCAGCAGCTTTGCCCGGGGAGTAGATACGCAGTATTTT.

The chain uses TRBV29-1 and TRBJ2-1; 9 bases align to TRBD2. V lost 4 bases and J lost 9; bases outside the gene matches: 10. The CDR3 covers 14 residues. Per the germline V gene, CDR1 is SQVTM and CDR2 is ANQGSEA. CDR3 region: CSVGQPAGGREQFF. The CDR3 coding sequence is TGCAGCGTTGGACAGCCAGCGGGGGGTCGTGAGCAGTTCTTC.

The chain employs TRBV6-5 and TRBJ1-1; 7 bases match TRBD1. Per the germline V gene, CDR1 is MNHEY and CDR2 is SVGAGI. V lost 6 bases, J lost 5 bases, and 9 bases stayed unmatched. CDR3 length: 14 amino acids. The CDR3 DNA reads as TGTGCCAGCAGCCCCACAGGGGCAGGGACTGAAGCTTTCTTT. Translating it yields CASSPTGAGTEAFF.

V and J are TRBV6-5 and TRBJ2-4; possibly TRBD1 for D (5 bases). V was pared by 5 bases and J by 8 bases, with 10 bases between. Germline lookup yields CDR1 MNHEY and CDR2 SVGAGI. This CDR3 has 12 amino acids. In DNA, the CDR3 is TGTGCCAGCAGTGAAGTCAGGGACATTCAGTACTTC. Translation gives CASSEVRDIQYF.

This clone showed up just once. The rearrangement links TRBV9 to TRBJ1-5; D unclear. The V and J ends lost 0 bases and 0 bases respectively, with 1 base between them. The CDR3 totals 13 residues. Germline V gives CDR1 SGDLS, CDR2 YYNGEE. The CDR3 DNA sequence: TGTGCCAGCAGCGTAGGTAGCAATCAGCCCCAGCATTTT. Its protein is CASSVGSNQPQHF.

The V gene is TRBV11-2, the J gene TRBJ1-1, with TRBD1 as a possible D gene (5 bases). The CDR3 is 15 residues long. The germline V gene encodes CDR1 SGHAT and CDR2 FQNNGV. The ends were cut back, 1 base at V and 1 base at J, with 10 bases in the middle. As DNA, the CDR3 is TGTGCCAGCAGCTTAGCTGGGGCCCCGAACACTGAAGCTTTCTTT. Its translation is CASSLAGAPNTEAFF.

This chain uses TRBV6-1 with TRBJ1-1; D possibly corresponds to TRBD1 (5 bases). V was clipped by 3 bases and J by 3 bases, with 8 bases between them. In germline, CDR1 is MNHNS, CDR2 SASEGT. This CDR3 region has 13 residues. The CDR3 region has the DNA TGTGCCAGCAGTGAGGACACTTACACTGAAGCTTTCTTT. Its translation: CASSEDTYTEAFF.

The chain carries TRBV6-1 and TRBJ1-1; D is perhaps TRBD1 (6 bases). V lost 8 bases to trimming and J lost 2 bases, with 15 bases between them. The CDR3 consists of 14 residues. The germline V gene has CDR1 MNHNS and CDR2 SASEGT. The CDR3 sequence: CASLDRGGNTEAFF. The CDR3 region has the DNA TGTGCCAGCCTGGATAGAGGGGGAAACACTGAAGCTTTCTTT.

V gene TRBV4-1 combines with J gene TRBJ1-1; D is possibly TRBD1 (5 bases). Trimming left V 1 base short and J 0 bases short, with 18 bases between. Germline CDR1 reads MGHRA; CDR2 reads YSYEKL. The CDR3 is 18 residues long. The chain's CDR3 is CASSQVGGRGSMNTEAFF. The CDR3 DNA sequence: TGCGCCAGCAGCCAAGTCGGGGGGAGGGGCTCCATGAACACTGAAGCTTTCTTT.

The V gene is TRBV28, the J gene TRBJ1-4, with D possibly being TRBD1 (5 bases). This CDR3 has 14 residues. V was pared by 6 bases and J by 1 base, with 9 bases between. Germline-derived CDR1 and CDR2 are MDHEN and SYDVKM. The chain's CDR3 is CASRAQGTNEKLFF. The CDR3 DNA reads as TGTGCCAGCAGGGCGCAGGGAACTAATGAAAAACTGTTTTTT. Full variable domain (remainder filled in from reference TRBV28 and TRBJ1-4): DVKVTQSSRYLVKRTGEKVFLECVQDMDHENMFWYRQDPGLGLRLIYFSYDVKMKEKGDIPEGYSVSREKKERFSLILESASTNQTSMYLCASRAQGTNEKLFFGSGTQLSVL.

This clone has just a few counts. The rearrangement links TRBV6-1 to TRBJ2-5, with 10 nucleotides matching TRBD2. J was trimmed by 2 bases and V by 0 bases; bases with no gene match: 0. Germline V gives CDR1 MNHNS, CDR2 SASEGT. This CDR3 comprises 15 residues. This CDR3 is CASSEASGGQETQYF. The CDR3 DNA follows: TGTGCCAGCAGTGAAGCTAGCGGGGGGCAAGAGACCCAGTACTTC.

This sequence joins TRBV28 and TRBJ1-1; D remains ambiguous. Germline CDR1 and CDR2: MDHEN and SYDVKM. The V end lost 6 bases, the J end lost 1 base, and 18 bases lay between the germline ends. The CDR3 runs 16 residues. The CDR3 is CASRQDPSLKNTEAFF. In nucleotides, the CDR3 is TGTGCCAGCAGGCAGGACCCCAGCCTAAAGAACACTGAAGCTTTCTTT.

This chain joins TRBV5-1 and TRBJ2-2; D gene uncertain. Deletions cut 5 bases from V and 8 bases from J, with 7 bases between. Germline V lookup: CDR1 SGHRS, CDR2 YFSETQ. The CDR3 sequence is 11 residues long. DNA for the CDR3: TGCGCCAGCAGGTCCACAGGGGAGCTGTTTTTT. It translates to CASRSTGELFF. Drawing the rest from reference TRBV5-1 and TRBJ2-2, the complete variable domain is KAGVTQTPRYLIKTRGQQVTLSCSPISGHRSVSWYQQTPGQGLQFLFEYFSETQRNKGNFPGRFSGRQFSNSRSEMNVSTLELGDSALYLCASRSTGELFFGEGSRLTVL.

V is TRBV30 and J is TRBJ2-1, with D maybe TRBD2 (6 bases). V gave up 0 bases and J gave up 3 bases, with 12 bases separating them. In germline, CDR1 is GTSNPN, CDR2 SVGIG (reference sequence). CDR3 length: 15 amino acids. CDR3 in DNA: TGTGCCTGGAGTGTCCCGGGAGAGGTCTACAATGAGCAGTTCTTC. Translating it yields CAWSVPGEVYNEQFF.

The rearrangement uses TRBV5-4 and TRBJ2-7; maybe TRBD2 (6 bases). V shed 4 bases and J shed 7 bases, with 15 bases lying between them. The germline gives CDR1 SGHNT, CDR2 YYREEE (reference sequence). This CDR3 is built from 13 residues. CDR3 residues: CASSPLGGREQYF. DNA for the CDR3: TGTGCCAGCAGCCCATTGGGGGGACGGGAGCAGTACTTC.